One sample yielded the 9 T cell receptor beta chains listed below, sequenced in a study of blood T cell repertoires in COVID-19 (TCRdb year 2020). The library was built by means of the immunoSEQ multiplex PCR assay. TCRdb obtained this table from immuneACCESS and retained in-frame rearrangements with V and J assigned. These tables miss some clones; where compared with another copy, unresolved V genes account for less than half of the shortfall, and the remainder is unexplained. The sample profile shows about 130,000 clones; about 86% of them were found once. Over 7.5% of the sample is held by the ten biggest clonotypes. Sequenced material: peripheral blood. The receptors were sampled from a woman aged 55-75 years with active or convalescent COVID-19.

This clone was observed a few times. This rearrangement joins TRBV28 to TRBJ1-5; 8 bases are a match to TRBD1. The germline V gene encodes CDR1 MDHEN and CDR2 SYDVKM. The V segment lost 2 bases and the J segment 7 bases; nucleotides outside the gene matches: 4. The CDR3 is made up of 14 amino acids. The chain's CDR3 is CASSLRTGTQPQHF. CDR3 DNA sequence: TGTGCCAGCAGTTTACGGACAGGGACGCAGCCCCAGCATTTT.

The V call is TRBV5-1, the J call TRBJ1-1, with 9 bases that match TRBD1. This CDR3 spans 14 amino acids. Per the germline V gene, CDR1 is SGHRS and CDR2 is YFSETQ. The V gene end was trimmed by 2 bases and the J gene end by 5 bases; junction bases not matched to a gene: 4. For the CDR3, the DNA is TGCGCCAGCAGCTTAACAGGGGGCCTGACTGAAGCTTTCTTT. This sequence encodes CASSLTGGLTEAFF.

The chain combines TRBV28 with TRBJ2-1; 15 bases are shared with TRBD2. The germline gives CDR1 MDHEN, CDR2 SYDVKM. The CDR3 covers 18 residues. J lost 6 bases, V lost 3 bases, and 9 bases had no gene match. CDR3 sequence reads: CASSLPGLAGGLRNEQFF. The CDR3 coding sequence is TGTGCCAGCAGTTTGCCTGGACTAGCGGGGGGGCTCCGCAATGAGCAGTTCTTC.

The chain couples TRBV2 to TRBJ1-2; perhaps TRBD1 as D (6 bases). This CDR3 contains 12 residues. Germline values: CDR1 SNHLY, CDR2 FYNNEI. The V and J ends lost 7 bases and 2 bases respectively, with 8 bases between them. The CDR3 DNA follows: TGTGCCAGCAAAGACAGGAACTATGGCTACACCTTC. Translated: CASKDRNYGYTF.

The V gene is TRBV24-1, the J gene TRBJ2-5; no definite D call. This CDR3 is 11 amino acids long. The germline V and J ends were trimmed by 7 bases and 6 bases, with 8 bases remaining between them. Per the germline V gene, CDR1 is KGHDR and CDR2 is SFDVKD. DNA of the CDR3: TGTGCCACCAGCTACGAACAGACCCAGTACTTC. Its protein product is CATSYEQTQYF.

The V gene is TRBV9, the J gene TRBJ2-7, with D possibly being TRBD1 (5 bases). The CDR3 has 13 amino acids. CDR1 is SGDLS, CDR2 YYNGEE, per germline. V was clipped by 3 bases and J by 5 bases, with 12 bases between them. CDR3 loop: CASSAQGVNEQYF. As DNA, the CDR3 is TGTGCCAGCAGCGCCCAAGGGGTGAACGAGCAGTACTTC.

This clone was detected only once. The V and J genes are TRBV28 and TRBJ1-4; 10 bases match TRBD1. In germline, CDR1 is MDHEN, CDR2 SYDVKM. With 5 bases clipped from V and 7 bases from J, the junction kept 13 bases outside the gene matches. The CDR3 consists of 17 residues. DNA of the CDR3: TGTGCCAGCAGTCAGACCGGGACAGGGGCTTATAGTGAAAAACTGTTTTTT. The encoded protein is CASSQTGTGAYSEKLFF.

This clone came up once. The chain carries TRBV19 and TRBJ2-2; a possible D gene is TRBD1 (6 bases). Looked up from germline, CDR1 is LNHDA and CDR2 is SQIVND (reference sequence). V was clipped by 5 bases and J by 0 bases, with 10 bases between them. The CDR3 length is 15 residues. CDR3: CASSHRVANTGELFF. The CDR3 DNA is TGTGCCAGTAGTCACAGGGTGGCGAACACCGGGGAGCTGTTTTTT.

This chain joins TRBV27 and TRBJ2-5; 11 bases agree with TRBD1. Unmatched junction bases numbered 7, after V lost 5 bases and J lost 5 bases. Germline V gene data show CDR1 as MNHEY and CDR2 as SMNVEV (reference sequence). The CDR3 consists of 15 residues. The CDR3 here is CASSPGTGGRETQYF. The CDR3, as DNA: TGTGCCAGCAGTCCCGGGACAGGGGGTAGGGAGACCCAGTACTTC.